A selection of T cell receptor beta chains follows, all from one sample in a study of blood T cell repertoires in COVID-19. TCRdb's copy holds only in-frame clones and misses some; the assay was immunoSEQ multiplex PCR. The data contain some 120,000 clones, approximately 90% of them seen just once; the ten biggest clones take up roughly 2%. The sequencing sample was made of peripheral blood. The receptor source for this set is a human donor with active COVID-19. The donor label of this sample is uncertain. Both conserved end residues are trimmed from each CDR3.

V,J,CDR3
TRBV21-1,TRBJ1-5,ASSKATGHQPQH
TRBV11-2,TRBJ2-3,ASSLEGGITDTQY
TRBV13,TRBJ2-1,ASSPGTGIYNEQF
TRBV5-1,TRBJ1-2,ASSLAIRTGLNYGYT
TRBV7-9,TRBJ2-7,ASSLGGQGFYEQY
TRBV6-5,TRBJ2-2,ASRGTYTGELF
TRBV7-8,TRBJ1-6,ASSRRQGNILH
TRBV5-1,TRBJ2-3,ASSLYPGGQRDTQY
TRBV19,TRBJ1-1,ASRAQGGTEAF
TRBV2,TRBJ1-1,ASSGRGATEAF
TRBV11-2,TRBJ2-3,ASSLMPGTGADTQY